The present T cell receptor beta chain was sequenced within a study of cytomegalovirus exposure and HLA in healthy donors. Donors likely had unrecorded immune exposures despite being nominally healthy when sampled. CDR3 length: 15 residues. A note on this clone: Its cognate antigen is unknown.

60 Vbeta and 13 Jbeta primers were used in PCR. Produced via immunoSEQ multiplex PCR; TCRdb's table is partial and in-frame only. The sample carries some 95,000 clones, about three quarters recorded once. Findings and limits, study-wide: Reports described diagnosis of cytomegalovirus status by the classifier as highly specific and sensitive. It was 150 to 200 TCR beta chains that were listed as cytomegalovirus-associated.

The receptor's source is a man between 45 and 60 years old in good health and CMV-seropositive. The sequenced material came from PBMCs. The rearrangement joins TRBV21-1 to TRBJ1-1; the listed D gene, TRBD1, was not tested against the DNA. TRBV21-1 is assigned pseudogene status. In DNA form, the CDR3 reads TGTGCCAGCAGCAAAGATGGGACAGGGGACACTGAAGCTTTCTTT. Translated: CASSKDGTGDTEAFF.